This TCR beta chain was profiled in a study of CD8+CD57+ T cells in acquired aplastic anemia. Before being chosen for sequencing, patients had shown CD8+CD57+ cell expansion by flow cytometry. All participating patients were living with severe acquired aplastic anemia. This clonotype was found many times. Its antigen is unidentified. The TCR beta profiling, which covered VDJ combination and CDR3 sequence, was carried out using genomic DNA as the template. TCRdb reprocessed the reads via MiXCR and lists one record per CDR3 protein. The sample carries around 170,000 distinct CDR3 sequences, under 55% recorded once. Findings of the study overall: The study identified more than 25 CD8+ CDR3 sequences shared by patients and controls.

Sample: sorted CD4+, CD8+, or CD8+CD57+ T cells (not recorded which) from PBMCs. The origin of this receptor is a human donor with aplastic anemia.

CDR3 DNA: TGTGCCAGTAGTCTGCCCCCCGGGCGTCGCCGCCTGAGGGGGACAGCTTTCTTT. Encoded protein: CASSLPPGRRRLRGTAFF. The chain combines TRBV19 with TRBJ1-1; D may be TRBD1 (6 bases). Germline CDR1 is LNHDA and CDR2 is SQIVND (reference sequence). The CDR3 has 18 amino acids. V lost 5 bases, J lost 10 bases, and 32 bases lay in between.